A selection of T cell receptor beta chains follows, all from one sample in a study of T cell repertoires in cytomegalovirus infection. A single record per CDR3 protein comes from TCRdb applying MiXCR to the reads. Counted here are roughly 920,000 distinct CDR3 sequences, around 32% occurring once; the ten biggest clones make up 11% to 15%. The antigens for these receptors are not known. The sample in question was cultured CD8+ T cells from PBMCs, obtained from culture after CMV antigen stimulation. The receptor source for this set is a human donor in good health (CMV status not recorded). Some clones in this sample may be carry-over from other donors' samples. Both conserved end residues are part of each CDR3. D genes are given only for firm matches. Some rows mark clone size as missing; the rest say once, few, many or name a class of expanded clone.

abundance | j_gene | d_gene | v_gene | CDR3aa | CDR3nt
- | TRBJ1-2 | - | TRBV28 | CASSPEGRSYTF | TGTGCCAGCAGCCCGGAGGGACGGAGCTACACCTTC
few | TRBJ1-2 | - | TRBV6-6 | CAGKQGFNYGYTF | TGTGCCGGAAAACAGGGCTTCAACTATGGCTACACCTTC
- | TRBJ1-1 | - | TRBV25-1 | CASSEWGGPEAFF | TGTGCCAGCAGTGAATGGGGTGGGCCTGAAGCTTTCTTT
- | TRBJ2-1 | - | TRBV4-3 | CASSQEYGVGNEQFF | TGCGCCAGCAGCCAAGAGTACGGGGTCGGGAATGAGCAGTTCTTC
- | TRBJ2-2 | TRBD2 | TRBV4-2 | CASSQAGGLARNTGELFF | TGTGCCAGCAGCCAAGCGGGGGGACTAGCGAGGAACACCGGGGAGCTGTTTTTT
many | TRBJ2-7 | - | TRBV12-3/TRBV12-4 | CASSLGRSEQYF | TGTGCCAGCAGCTTAGGAAGGAGCGAGCAGTACTTC
- | TRBJ1-1 | - | TRBV18 | CASSPRTSNTEAFF | TGTGCCAGCTCACCGCGGACTTCGAACACTGAAGCTTTCTTT
- | TRBJ1-4 | TRBD1 | TRBV5-1 | CASSLAVAGGVEKLFF | TGCGCCAGCAGCTTGGCCGTGGCAGGGGGAGTGGAAAAACTGTTTTTT
- | TRBJ2-1 | - | TRBV20-1 | CSASRAFAYNEQFF | TGCAGTGCTAGCAGGGCCTTCGCCTACAATGAGCAGTTCTTC
once | TRBJ1-2 | - | TRBV6-4 | CASSAPLGYTF | TGTGCCAGCAGTGCCCCTTTGGGCTACACCTTC
- | TRBJ2-1 | - | TRBV20-1 | CSAPKGDTSSYNEQFF | TGCAGTGCTCCCAAGGGGGACACGAGCTCCTACAATGAGCAGTTCTTC
- | TRBJ1-6 | - | TRBV6-5 | CASSYGGDSPLHF | TGTGCCAGCAGTTACGGAGGCGATTCACCCCTCCACTTT
few | TRBJ2-7 | - | TRBV12-3/TRBV12-4 | CASKGQEHAYEQYF | TGTGCCAGCAAGGGGCAGGAGCACGCCTACGAGCAGTACTTC
many | TRBJ1-3 | - | TRBV12-3/TRBV12-4 | CGPGGAEGNTIYF | TGTGGCCCTGGAGGGGCGGAAGGAAACACCATATATTTT
few | TRBJ1-6 | - | TRBV11-1 | CASSSSTPVIYSPLHF | TGTGCCAGCAGCTCTTCTACACCAGTAATTTATTCACCCCTCCACTTT
- | TRBJ2-1 | - | TRBV19 | CASSIERNNEQFF | TGTGCCAGTAGTATTGAGCGAAACAATGAGCAGTTCTTC
- | TRBJ2-1 | - | TRBV7-9 | CASSFQGPNEQFF | TGTGCCAGCAGCTTTCAGGGACCCAATGAGCAGTTCTTC
few | TRBJ2-7 | - | TRBV11-2 | CASSTRRAYEQYF | TGTGCCAGCAGCACTCGCAGGGCCTACGAGCAGTACTTC
few | TRBJ2-5 | TRBD2 | TRBV12-3/TRBV12-4 | CASSFSSGGAETQYF | TGTGCCAGCAGTTTCTCCAGCGGGGGGGCAGAGACCCAGTACTTC
- | TRBJ1-6 | TRBD1 | TRBV19 | CASTARPDRGNSPLHF | TGTGCCAGTACCGCCAGGCCGGACAGGGGGAATTCACCCCTCCACTTT
- | TRBJ2-1 | TRBD2 | TRBV6-6 | CASSYSGRSGDGQFF | TGTGCCAGCAGTTACTCGGGTAGGAGCGGGGATGGGCAGTTCTTC
- | TRBJ1-3 | TRBD1 | TRBV27 | CASSPQTGTGYGNTIYF | TGTGCCAGCAGTCCCCAAACCGGGACAGGATACGGAAACACCATATATTTT
- | TRBJ2-7 | - | TRBV20-1 | CSAIETKEPYEQYF | TGCAGTGCTATTGAGACAAAAGAACCCTACGAGCAGTACTTC
few | TRBJ2-1 | - | TRBV9 | CASSVGWTSYNEQFF | TGTGCCAGCAGCGTAGGATGGACCTCCTACAATGAGCAGTTCTTC
- | TRBJ1-6 | - | TRBV12-3/TRBV12-4 | CASSLTVYNSPLHF | TGTGCCAGCAGTCTGACAGTTTATAATTCACCCCTCCACTTT
- | TRBJ2-3 | TRBD2 | TRBV9 | CASSAGGLNTDTQYF | TGTGCCAGCAGCGCGGGGGGGCTGAACACAGATACGCAGTATTTT
- | TRBJ1-1 | TRBD1 | TRBV4-1 | CASSLYRGEYTEAFF | TGCGCCAGCAGCTTATACAGGGGCGAGTACACTGAAGCTTTCTTT
few | TRBJ2-2 | TRBD2 | TRBV6-6 | CASSYHVTSGLQRAGELFF | TGTGCCAGCAGTTACCATGTGACTAGCGGCCTCCAAAGGGCCGGGGAGCTGTTTTTT
few | TRBJ2-1 | - | TRBV20-1 | CSAPYEQFF | TGCAGCGCCCCATATGAGCAGTTCTTC
- | TRBJ2-1 | TRBD2 | TRBV4-1 | CASSQIGAGDEQFF | TGCGCCAGCAGCCAAATCGGAGCGGGGGATGAGCAGTTCTTC
few | TRBJ1-3 | - | TRBV10-3 | CAIKGMAGALESRSGNTIYF | TGTGCCATCAAGGGGATGGCAGGGGCGCTAGAATCACGCTCTGGAAACACCATATATTTT
few | TRBJ1-5 | - | TRBV7-2 | CASSLFPGGNQPQHF | TGTGCCAGCAGCTTATTCCCCGGAGGCAATCAGCCCCAGCATTTT
- | TRBJ2-1 | TRBD2 | TRBV28 | CATGYAGEDEQFF | TGTGCCACCGGGTACGCGGGGGAAGATGAGCAGTTCTTC
few | TRBJ1-1 | - | TRBV4-1 | CASSQDAGPGTEAFF | TGCGCCAGCAGCCAAGATGCAGGGCCAGGTACTGAAGCTTTCTTT
- | TRBJ2-4 | - | TRBV20-1 | CSARGRSLAKNIQYF | TGCAGTGCTAGAGGGCGGTCTCTAGCCAAAAACATTCAGTACTTC
few | TRBJ2-3 | TRBD1 | TRBV7-3 | CASSHRGGTDTQYF | TGTGCCAGCAGCCACAGGGGCGGGACAGATACGCAGTATTTT
few | TRBJ1-4 | - | TRBV7-9 | CASSLGPVTSTNEKLFF | TGTGCCAGCAGCTTAGGGCCCGTCACCTCAACTAATGAAAAACTGTTTTTT
many | TRBJ2-1 | - | TRBV7-6 | CASSPLGGGPYLSYNEQFF | TGTGCTAGCAGCCCCTTAGGGGGGGGTCCCTATCTCTCCTACAATGAGCAGTTCTTC
many | TRBJ1-2 | TRBD1 | TRBV7-4 | CASSHGTGYGYTF | TGTGCCAGCAGCCACGGGACAGGTTATGGCTACACCTTC
many | TRBJ1-1 | - | TRBV7-3 | CASREAPGGTEAFF | TGTGCCAGCAGGGAGGCCCCCGGAGGCACTGAAGCTTTCTTT
- | TRBJ2-3 | TRBD1 | TRBV6-1 | CASSWTGGSTDTQYF | TGTGCCAGCAGTTGGACAGGGGGTAGCACAGATACGCAGTATTTT
few | TRBJ2-5 | TRBD1 | TRBV11-2 | CASSHGQGQETQYF | TGTGCCAGCAGCCACGGACAGGGGCAAGAGACCCAGTACTTC
few | TRBJ2-1 | TRBD1 | TRBV20-1 | CSARVPPATGELTGNEQFF | TGCAGTGCTAGAGTACCGCCCGCGACAGGGGAGTTAACTGGGAATGAGCAGTTCTTC
- | TRBJ2-1 | - | TRBV7-3 | CASSLIQGPADNEQFF | TGTGCCAGCAGCTTAATTCAGGGGCCAGCGGACAATGAGCAGTTCTTC
- | TRBJ2-2 | - | TRBV4-1 | CASSHPPQGGRTGELFF | TGCGCCAGCAGCCACCCCCCACAGGGAGGGCGAACCGGGGAGCTGTTTTTT
- | TRBJ1-2 | TRBD1 | TRBV29-1 | CSGDRVASGYTF | TGCAGCGGGGACAGGGTGGCTAGCGGCTACACCTTC
- | TRBJ2-2 | TRBD2 | TRBV4-2 | CASSQERAGGPFGELFF | TGTGCCAGCAGCCAAGAACGGGCGGGGGGGCCGTTCGGGGAGCTGTTTTTT
- | TRBJ2-3 | - | TRBV6-2/TRBV6-3 | CASSYSRTNRGTDTQYF | TGTGCCAGCAGTTACTCGAGAACGAACAGGGGCACAGATACGCAGTATTTT
- | TRBJ1-2 | TRBD1 | TRBV10-3 | CAISNGTANYGYTF | TGTGCCATCAGTAATGGGACAGCTAACTATGGCTACACCTTC
- | TRBJ1-2 | TRBD1 | TRBV27 | CASSLTATGPYGYTF | TGTGCCAGCAGTTTAACCGCGACAGGGCCCTATGGCTACACCTTC
many | TRBJ1-5 | TRBD1 | TRBV7-8 | CASSYRTGVGQPQHF | TGTGCCAGCAGCTACCGGACAGGGGTAGGACAGCCCCAGCATTTT
few | TRBJ2-3 | TRBD2 | TRBV27 | CASSLGLAGVTTSTDTQYF | TGTGCCAGCAGTTTAGGGCTAGCGGGGGTGACTACTAGCACAGATACGCAGTATTTT
- | TRBJ2-6 | TRBD1 | TRBV27 | CASSKGQNPGSGANVLTF | TGTGCCAGCAGTAAGGGACAGAACCCAGGGTCTGGGGCCAACGTCCTGACTTTC
- | TRBJ2-3 | - | TRBV12-3/TRBV12-4 | CASSSRGAGYFTDTQYF | TGTGCCAGCAGTTCTCGGGGGGCGGGATACTTCACAGATACGCAGTATTTT
few | TRBJ2-1 | - | TRBV12-5 | CASEGDYNEQFF | TGTGCTAGTGAGGGGGACTACAATGAGCAGTTCTTC
few | TRBJ1-6 | - | TRBV20-1 | CSARDHPAGYNSPLHF | TGCAGTGCTAGAGATCACCCAGCCGGATATAATTCACCCCTCCACTTT
- | TRBJ1-2 | TRBD1 | TRBV19 | CASIGTGNGYTF | TGTGCCAGTATCGGGACAGGGAATGGCTACACCTTC
- | TRBJ2-2 | - | TRBV12-3/TRBV12-4 | CASSFGGHTGELFF | TGTGCCAGCAGTTTCGGGGGCCACACCGGGGAGCTGTTTTTT
few | TRBJ1-2 | - | TRBV7-9 | CASSFLSPKTTF | TGTGCCAGCAGCTTCCTTAGCCCAAAGACCACCTTC